This T cell receptor (beta chain) was captured by sequencing in a study of shared clonotypes between healthy human individuals. The J segment lost 2 bases and the V segment lost 5 bases, leaving 10 bases of the junction unmatched. Germline CDR1 is SGHTA and CDR2 is FQGTGA. The CDR3 sequence is 17 residues long. Ten immunoSEQ deep assay plates served to sequence unsorted PBMC DNA. In the authors' workflow: Junction-only immunoSEQ sequences carried no quality scores, so filtering differed. TCRdb's copy holds only in-frame clones and misses some; the assay was immunoSEQ multiplex PCR. D and trimming come from the DNA, and the V and J calls and clone size come from that table. Of about 480,000 clones listed, around 79% are singletons.

The sample comprised PBMCs. The receptor's source is a woman between 35 and 50 years old in good health. Some clones in this sample may be carry-over from other donors' samples. The chain joins TRBV7-3 to TRBJ2-3; 10 bases fit TRBD2. The CDR3 loop reads CASSHTLAGPHTDTQYF. The CDR3 nucleotides are TGTGCCAGCAGCCATACACTAGCGGGGCCTCACACAGATACGCAGTATTTT. The full variable domain, with the rest looked up from reference TRBV7-3 and TRBJ2-3, is GAGVSQTPSNKVTEKGKYVELRCDPISGHTALYWYRQSLGQGPEFLIYFQGTGAADDSGLPNDRFFAVRPEGSVSTLKIQRTERGDSAVYLCASSHTLAGPHTDTQYFGPGTRLTVL.